The rows below give T cell receptor beta chains drawn from one sample of a study of cytomegalovirus exposure and HLA in healthy donors. Generated by immunoSEQ multiplex PCR, the TCRdb table keeps only in-frame clones and is missing some. This table has over 100,000 clones, around 63% appearing once. The sequencing sample was made of PBMCs. All receptors derive from a human donor in good health. Each CDR3 is given with its conserved first and last residue. The D gene is left open where the match is weak. Where a row states a size, it is once, few, many or the class of an expanded clone; other rows omit it.

j_gene: TRBJ1-2; d_gene: TRBD1; v_gene: TRBV7-9; abundance: NA; CDR3aa: CASNPGTDNFYYGYTF; CDR3nt: TGTGCCAGCAACCCCGGGACAGACAATTTTTACTATGGCTACACCTTC
j_gene: TRBJ2-3; d_gene: NA; v_gene: TRBV5-1; abundance: NA; CDR3aa: CASSPTRVTDTQYF; CDR3nt: TGCGCCAGCAGCCCGACGAGGGTCACAGATACGCAGTATTTT
j_gene: TRBJ1-1; d_gene: NA; v_gene: TRBV5-5; abundance: NA; CDR3aa: CASSLASRGTEAFF; CDR3nt: TGTGCCAGCAGCTTGGCCTCCCGAGGGACTGAAGCTTTCTTT
j_gene: TRBJ2-5; d_gene: NA; v_gene: TRBV28; abundance: few; CDR3aa: CASTPRLQETQYF; CDR3nt: TGTGCCAGCACCCCTAGACTGCAAGAGACCCAGTACTTC
j_gene: TRBJ1-6; d_gene: TRBD1; v_gene: TRBV6-1; abundance: few; CDR3aa: CASRSTTGSNSPLHF; CDR3nt: TGTGCCAGCAGATCGACGACAGGGTCTAATTCACCCCTCCACTTT
j_gene: TRBJ2-5; d_gene: TRBD2; v_gene: TRBV25-1; abundance: NA; CDR3aa: CASSEWAGGRGQETQYF; CDR3nt: TGTGCCAGCAGTGAATGGGCAGGCGGGAGGGGTCAAGAGACCCAGTACTTC
j_gene: TRBJ2-6; d_gene: NA; v_gene: TRBV5-6; abundance: NA; CDR3aa: CASSLGTASGANVLTF; CDR3nt: TGTGCCAGCAGCTTGGGTACAGCCTCTGGGGCCAACGTCCTGACTTTC
j_gene: TRBJ2-3; d_gene: TRBD1; v_gene: TRBV28; abundance: NA; CDR3aa: CASSSGQGTDTQYF; CDR3nt: TGTGCCAGCAGTTCGGGACAGGGCACAGATACGCAGTATTTT
j_gene: TRBJ2-7; d_gene: NA; v_gene: TRBV5-4; abundance: NA; CDR3aa: CASSLLTSSYEQYF; CDR3nt: TGTGCCAGCAGCTTGCTCACCAGCTCCTACGAGCAGTACTTC
j_gene: TRBJ2-7; d_gene: NA; v_gene: TRBV28; abundance: NA; CDR3aa: CASSFSVNEQYF; CDR3nt: TGTGCCAGCAGTTTTTCGGTGAACGAGCAGTACTTC
j_gene: TRBJ2-7; d_gene: TRBD1; v_gene: TRBV7-9; abundance: NA; CDR3aa: CASSRTGTYEQYF; CDR3nt: TGTGCCAGCAGCAGGACAGGAACCTACGAGCAGTACTTC
j_gene: TRBJ2-7; d_gene: TRBD1; v_gene: TRBV4-2; abundance: few; CDR3aa: CASSLLGTGGDEQYF; CDR3nt: TGTGCCAGCAGCCTTCTGGGGACAGGGGGCGACGAGCAGTACTTC
j_gene: TRBJ2-1; d_gene: NA; v_gene: TRBV5-1; abundance: NA; CDR3aa: CASSLGLPEQFF; CDR3nt: TGCGCCAGCAGCTTGGGACTCCCAGAGCAGTTCTTC
j_gene: TRBJ2-1; d_gene: TRBD2; v_gene: TRBV30; abundance: NA; CDR3aa: CAWSVTTSGRYNEQFF; CDR3nt: TGTGCCTGGAGTGTAACGACTAGCGGGAGATACAATGAGCAGTTCTTC
j_gene: TRBJ1-4; d_gene: NA; v_gene: TRBV6-1; abundance: NA; CDR3aa: CASSTGRKLFF; CDR3nt: TGTGCCAGCAGCACGGGGAGGAAACTGTTTTTT
j_gene: TRBJ2-7; d_gene: TRBD1; v_gene: TRBV19; abundance: NA; CDR3aa: CASSGDRAGEQYF; CDR3nt: TGTGCCAGTAGCGGGGACAGGGCAGGTGAGCAGTACTTC
j_gene: TRBJ2-7; d_gene: TRBD2; v_gene: TRBV29-1; abundance: NA; CDR3aa: CSVEETSGVVDEQYF; CDR3nt: TGCAGCGTTGAAGAGACTAGCGGGGTTGTGGACGAGCAGTACTTC
j_gene: TRBJ2-5; d_gene: TRBD1; v_gene: TRBV5-1; abundance: NA; CDR3aa: CASSPGTAPQETQYF; CDR3nt: TGCGCCAGCAGCCCCGGGACAGCGCCACAAGAGACCCAGTACTTC
j_gene: TRBJ2-5; d_gene: TRBD1; v_gene: TRBV11-3; abundance: NA; CDR3aa: CASSPGTGYQETQYF; CDR3nt: TGTGCCAGCAGCCCGGGGACAGGGTACCAAGAGACCCAGTACTTC
j_gene: TRBJ2-1; d_gene: NA; v_gene: TRBV9; abundance: few; CDR3aa: CASSVGLGQRSNEQFF; CDR3nt: TGTGCCAGCAGCGTAGGTTTGGGACAACGGAGCAATGAGCAGTTCTTC
j_gene: TRBJ2-5; d_gene: TRBD2; v_gene: TRBV5-6; abundance: NA; CDR3aa: CASSRRPGTSGTAETQYF; CDR3nt: TGTGCCAGCAGCCGACGGCCCGGGACTAGCGGGACAGCGGAGACCCAGTACTTC
j_gene: TRBJ2-2; d_gene: TRBD2; v_gene: TRBV5-1; abundance: few; CDR3aa: CASVVSSGTNTGELFF; CDR3nt: TGCGCCAGCGTGGTCTCTAGCGGGACGAACACCGGGGAGCTGTTTTTT
j_gene: TRBJ1-4; d_gene: NA; v_gene: TRBV28; abundance: few; CDR3aa: CASTKRGEKLFF; CDR3nt: TGTGCCAGCACGAAGCGGGGCGAAAAACTGTTTTTT
j_gene: TRBJ2-1; d_gene: TRBD1; v_gene: TRBV9; abundance: NA; CDR3aa: CASSVGRDRVRGEQFF; CDR3nt: TGTGCCAGCAGCGTAGGCCGGGACAGGGTGAGAGGTGAGCAGTTCTTC
j_gene: TRBJ2-3; d_gene: NA; v_gene: TRBV28; abundance: once; CDR3aa: CASGRDTLTDTQYF; CDR3nt: TGTGCCAGCGGTCGGGACACCCTCACAGATACGCAGTATTTT
j_gene: TRBJ1-6; d_gene: NA; v_gene: TRBV30; abundance: few; CDR3aa: CAWSGMTLYNSPLHF; CDR3nt: TGTGCCTGGAGTGGAATGACACTCTATAATTCACCCCTCCACTTT
j_gene: TRBJ2-7; d_gene: TRBD2; v_gene: TRBV27; abundance: NA; CDR3aa: CASSYFSGSYEQYF; CDR3nt: TGTGCCAGCAGTTATTTTAGCGGGAGTTACGAGCAGTACTTC
j_gene: TRBJ2-5; d_gene: NA; v_gene: TRBV25-1; abundance: NA; CDR3aa: CASSEERLQETQYF; CDR3nt: TGTGCCAGCAGTGAGGAACGACTCCAAGAGACCCAGTACTTC
j_gene: TRBJ2-3; d_gene: NA; v_gene: TRBV27; abundance: NA; CDR3aa: CASSRGTDTQYF; CDR3nt: TGTGCCAGCAGCCGCGGCACAGATACGCAGTATTTT
j_gene: TRBJ1-2; d_gene: TRBD1; v_gene: TRBV5-6; abundance: NA; CDR3aa: CASSPTSGQGRNYGYTF; CDR3nt: TGTGCCAGCAGCCCTACCTCGGGACAGGGCCGAAACTATGGCTACACCTTC
j_gene: TRBJ2-7; d_gene: NA; v_gene: TRBV10-3; abundance: NA; CDR3aa: CAIRGGYEQYF; CDR3nt: TGTGCCATCAGGGGAGGATACGAGCAGTACTTC
j_gene: TRBJ2-3; d_gene: TRBD1; v_gene: TRBV6-1; abundance: NA; CDR3aa: CASRPTGDLTDTQYF; CDR3nt: TGTGCCAGCAGACCGACAGGGGACCTCACAGATACGCAGTATTTT
j_gene: TRBJ2-1; d_gene: NA; v_gene: TRBV4-1; abundance: NA; CDR3aa: CASSQDLTSAYNEQFF; CDR3nt: TGCGCCAGCAGCCAAGACTTAACGAGCGCGTACAATGAGCAGTTCTTC
j_gene: TRBJ2-7; d_gene: NA; v_gene: TRBV5-6; abundance: NA; CDR3aa: CASSFGGKTYEQYF; CDR3nt: TGTGCCAGCAGCTTCGGCGGGAAGACCTACGAGCAGTACTTC
j_gene: TRBJ1-2; d_gene: NA; v_gene: TRBV7-9; abundance: few; CDR3aa: CASSRGQPANYGYTF; CDR3nt: TGTGCCAGCAGCCGAGGACAGCCGGCTAACTATGGCTACACCTTC
j_gene: TRBJ1-5; d_gene: TRBD1; v_gene: TRBV27; abundance: NA; CDR3aa: CASSSSWDRANQPQHF; CDR3nt: TGTGCCAGCAGTTCATCGTGGGACAGGGCAAATCAGCCCCAGCATTTT
j_gene: TRBJ1-1; d_gene: NA; v_gene: TRBV5-1; abundance: few; CDR3aa: CASSFAELMNTEAFF; CDR3nt: TGCGCCAGCAGCTTTGCCGAGCTGATGAACACTGAAGCTTTCTTT
j_gene: TRBJ1-6; d_gene: TRBD1; v_gene: TRBV30; abundance: NA; CDR3aa: CAWRGQGVDNSPLHF; CDR3nt: TGTGCCTGGAGGGGACAGGGGGTAGATAATTCACCCCTCCACTTT
j_gene: TRBJ2-1; d_gene: TRBD2; v_gene: TRBV6-5; abundance: NA; CDR3aa: CASSSQAGAGNEQFF; CDR3nt: TGTGCCAGCAGTTCGCAAGCGGGAGCAGGTAATGAGCAGTTCTTC
j_gene: TRBJ2-3; d_gene: NA; v_gene: TRBV5-1; abundance: NA; CDR3aa: CASSLSDTQYF; CDR3nt: TGCGCCAGCAGCCTTTCAGATACGCAGTATTTT
j_gene: TRBJ1-1; d_gene: TRBD1; v_gene: TRBV10-2; abundance: NA; CDR3aa: CASNDRSRGHTEAFF; CDR3nt: TGCGCCAGCAACGACCGGTCTAGGGGGCACACTGAAGCTTTCTTT
j_gene: TRBJ2-3; d_gene: NA; v_gene: TRBV5-5; abundance: once; CDR3aa: CASSLSIRYTDTQYF; CDR3nt: TGTGCCAGCAGCTTGTCGATCAGGTACACAGATACGCAGTATTTT
j_gene: TRBJ2-7; d_gene: TRBD1; v_gene: TRBV18; abundance: NA; CDR3aa: CASSPSNRGEQYF; CDR3nt: TGTGCCAGCTCACCTTCGAACAGGGGCGAGCAGTACTTC
j_gene: TRBJ2-7; d_gene: TRBD1; v_gene: TRBV5-1; abundance: few; CDR3aa: CASSLGTGPPYEQYF; CDR3nt: TGCGCCAGCAGCTTGGGGACAGGACCACCCTACGAGCAGTACTTC